This T cell receptor (beta chain) was recorded in a study of OX40 agonist ivuxolimab in advanced cancers. About the investigation overall: Ivuxolimab, which targeted the costimulatory receptor OX40 (CD134), was an agonistic, fully human IgG2 monoclonal antibody. Of the 50 to 55 patients in dose escalation, 19 had hepatocellular carcinoma, some 15 had melanoma, 9 had renal cell carcinoma and 9 had head and neck cancer. Intravenous ivuxolimab was administered to patients every 2 weeks at six dose levels: 0.01, 0.1, 0.3, 1.5, 3 and 10 mg/kg. Partial responses were achieved by three dose-escalation patients, of whom one had hepatocellular carcinoma and two had cutaneous melanoma. Peripheral TCRbeta sequencing was intended to test whether TCR sequence diversity was altered and clonal T-cell expansion was caused by ivuxolimab. The monotherapy dose-escalation portion (N ≈ 55 patients) of the phase I ivuxolimab trial is reported in the paper. Patients were allowed to have had prior anti-PD-1, anti-PD-L1 or anti-CTLA-4 therapy, and 30% to 50% of the dose-escalation patients had previously received checkpoint inhibitors. In the dose-escalation cohort, around four fifths of patients were male, and the mean age was approximately 60 years, with a range of 23 to 79. The study at large found these results: In the 0.1-3.0 mg/kg groups, partial responders were among the patients with the lowest normalized peripheral clonal expansion, particularly in CD8+ T cells. The antigen specificity of the clonally expanded peripheral T cells was not determined. On average, CD8+ T cells showed more expanded clones than CD4+ T cells after ivuxolimab. Low levels of normalized T-cell clonal expansion were also shown by some nonresponding patients. At doses of 0.1 to 3.0 mg/kg, clonal expansion of both CD4+ and CD8+ T cells in blood was seen between baseline and week 6.

The germline V gene encodes CDR1 MNHEY and CDR2 SVGAGI. V sheds 0 bases and J sheds 4 bases, leaving 9 bases between their ends. Measured from the cysteine to the phenylalanine, the CDR3 is 14 residues long. The kept DNA is CDR3 alone, 42 bases in frame from the first base. Patients with a history of autoimmune disease or receiving systemic immunosuppression were excluded from the trial. Peripheral blood for TCR sequencing was drawn from every dose cohort at baseline, at cycle 4 day 1 and at cycle 7 day 1. Samples were obtained from an open-label, multicenter, first-in-human phase I dose-escalation trial of ivuxolimab. Adults with locally advanced or metastatic head and neck squamous cell, hepatocellular, melanoma or renal cell carcinoma were enrolled in the trial. Before TCR sequencing, CD4+ and CD8+ T cells were separately sorted from peripheral blood. Genomic DNA was isolated from the sorted cells so that the TCRbeta CDR3 region could be sequenced. TCRbeta CDR3 regions were sequenced using the immunoSEQ Assay. TCRdb provides this immuneACCESS table in a form limited to in-frame rearrangements. Some clones are lacking; in checked studies, under half of them reflect an unresolved V gene, and why the rest are absent is not known. For this sample the table gives about 31,000 clones, of which 86% were detected only once. The ten biggest clones cover around a third of the sample.

Of note for this clone: The antigen this receptor binds is unknown. Base qualities are not at hand, and no much larger clone is one base apart.

This material consisted of CD4+ or CD8+ T cells sorted from blood, taken in a trial of the OX40 agonist ivuxolimab. This receptor chain uses TRBV6-5 and TRBJ1-1; 5 matching bases give a weak D call of TRBD1. The TCR originated in an adult with an advanced solid tumor such as melanoma, head and neck, liver or kidney cancer. The sequenced DNA: TGTGCCAGCAGTTACTCGGGGGGAGTCACTGAAGCTTTCTTT. It is translated as CASSYSGGVTEAFF.